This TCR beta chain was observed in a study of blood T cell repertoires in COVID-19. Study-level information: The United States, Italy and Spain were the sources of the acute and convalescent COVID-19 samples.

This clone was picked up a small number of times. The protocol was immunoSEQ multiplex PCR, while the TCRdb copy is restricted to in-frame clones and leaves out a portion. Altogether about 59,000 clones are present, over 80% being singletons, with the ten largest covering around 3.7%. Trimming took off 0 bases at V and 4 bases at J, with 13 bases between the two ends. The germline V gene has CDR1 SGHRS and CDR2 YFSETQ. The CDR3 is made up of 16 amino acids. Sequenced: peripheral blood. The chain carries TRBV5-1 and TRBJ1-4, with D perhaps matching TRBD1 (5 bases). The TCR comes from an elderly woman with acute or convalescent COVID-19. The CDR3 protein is CASSLARGTSNEKLFF. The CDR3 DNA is TGCGCCAGCAGCTTGGCCCGGGGGACGAGTAATGAAAAACTGTTTTTT.